The next 3 T cell receptor beta chains were all read from a single sample in a study of OX40 agonist ivuxolimab in advanced cancers. Only in-frame clones appear in the TCRdb table, and some are missing; sequencing was by immunoSEQ multiplex PCR. The sample contains more than 20,000 clones, 80% to 90% of which appear only once. The input for sequencing was CD4+ or CD8+ T cells sorted from blood, taken in a trial of the OX40 agonist ivuxolimab. The receptors stem from an adult with an advanced solid tumor such as melanoma, head and neck, liver or kidney cancer.

The chain is built from TRBV7-9 and TRBJ1-1; D is ambiguous. The CDR3 is 15 amino acids. Germline CDR1 is SEHNR and CDR2 is FQNEAQ (reference sequence). The V end lost 7 bases, the J end lost 0 bases, and 15 bases lay between the germline ends. The CDR3 region has the DNA TGTGCCAGCACTGGGTCTCTGACCATGAACACTGAAGCTTTCTTT. Translated: CASTGSLTMNTEAFF.

This chain connects TRBV4-1 to TRBJ1-2; perhaps TRBD1 as D (6 bases). The CDR3 is 15 residues long. Germline CDR1 and CDR2: MGHRA and YSYEKL. Trimming took 6 bases from V and 1 from J, leaving 15 bases between them. The CDR3 region is CASRVLDSLNYGYTF. The DNA of the CDR3 is TGCGCCAGCAGGGTCCTGGACAGCCTTAACTATGGCTACACCTTC.

This clone was seen only a few times. The chain combines TRBV10-3 with TRBJ2-7, with TRBD2 matching over 9 bases. The CDR3 extends over 12 amino acids. V was pared by 6 bases and J by 6 bases, with 3 bases of the junction left unmatched. Germline loops: CDR1 ENHRY, CDR2 SYGVKD. CDR3 in amino acids: CAISGTSTEQYF. The CDR3 DNA is TGTGCCATCAGCGGGACTAGCACCGAGCAGTACTTC.